This TCR beta chain was captured by sequencing in a study of OX40 agonist ivuxolimab in advanced cancers. CDR1 and CDR2 from the germline V gene are MGHRA and YSYEKL. With V trimmed by 4 bases and J by 0 bases, 14 bases remained unmatched. CDR3 size: 21 residues. TCRdb keeps only in-frame clones here, not all; method: immunoSEQ multiplex PCR. The table records 60,000 to 70,000 clones, around 90% of them present only once. Here the sequenced sample was CD4+ or CD8+ T cells sorted from blood, taken in a trial of the OX40 agonist ivuxolimab. The sequence was obtained from an adult with an advanced solid tumor such as melanoma, head and neck, liver or kidney cancer. This sequence joins TRBV4-1 and TRBJ2-1; TRBD2 agrees at 14 bases. DNA for the CDR3: TGCGCCAGCAGCCCGCGCGGGACTAGCGGGAGTATGTTTATCTCCTACAATGAGCAGTTCTTC. As protein: CASSPRGTSGSMFISYNEQFF.